Given below is one TCR beta chain in context. Original methodology: Amplification of reference gene primers provided the estimated nucleated cell counts. Libraries were prepared by immunoSEQ multiplex PCR; TCRdb keeps only in-frame clonotypes and omits some of them. D and trimming were read from the DNA, whereas the V and J calls and clone size are those reported in that table. Of about 120,000 clones in the sample, approximately 88% were seen once. This sample was included in a study of blood T cell repertoires in COVID-19. About the study: Sites across the United States, Italy and Spain contributed samples from acute and convalescent COVID-19. Nucleic acid was either cDNA or gDNA, and it came from T cells, B-cell-depleted T cells, or PBMCs.

The V segment lost 4 bases and the J segment 6 bases; nucleotides outside the gene matches: 10. Germline V gene data show CDR1 as LGHDT and CDR2 as YNNKEL (reference sequence). The CDR3 runs 17 residues. This clonotype originated in a woman between 65 and 79 years old with acute or convalescent COVID-19. J is TRBJ2-1 and V is TRBV3-1 (or the pseudogene TRBV3-2); 12 bases line up with TRBD2. The source material was peripheral blood. Here the CDR3 reads CASSPSSSGRALNEQFF. The CDR3 bases are TGTGCCAGCAGCCCGTCCTCTAGCGGGAGGGCCCTCAATGAGCAGTTCTTC.